This T cell receptor beta chain was observed in a study of T cells in tuberculosis. Study in general: The T cells targeted glucose monomycolate, a mycobacterial lipid, via CD1B. Regarding the study as a whole: Smaller alpha distances in active tuberculosis partly reflected shorter CDR3-alpha lengths. Smaller distances to GMM-specific TCRs suggested their expansion in active tuberculosis. Active tuberculosis cases were adults; controls were adolescents.

Repertoires were generated with immunoSEQ multiplex PCR, while TCRdb's copy carries only in-frame clones and drops some. The data hold tens of thousands of clones, with 75% to 90% observed a single time. CDR3 length: 15 amino acids. Germline V CDR1 and CDR2: MRHNA, SNTAGT. Trimming cost V 2 bases and J 5 bases; bases outside gene matches: 4. As regards this clone: Its antigen is not identified.

The source of this sequence is a donor aged 10 to 29 with latent tuberculosis or without tuberculosis infection. Sequenced sample: PBMCs. This chain uses TRBV6-4 with TRBJ2-1; TRBD2 agrees at 9 bases. For the CDR3, the DNA is TGTGCCAGCAGTGACAGGCGGGGGGGGCACAATGAGCAGTTCTTC. This gives the protein CASSDRRGGHNEQFF.